The clone carrying this T cell receptor beta chain was found a few times. The data derive from a study of beta chain features in type 1 diabetes. Study background: No age, gender or cell yield differences were seen between patients and healthy donors.

Every bit of the isolated RNA underwent reverse transcription, so sequencing read expressed TCRB transcripts. Some clones are missing from TCRdb's copy, which holds only in-frame ones; the method was immunoSEQ multiplex PCR. This table holds under 800,000 clones, roughly 15% found once. This TCR was sampled from a man younger than 35 in good health. Sequencing was carried out using naive CD4+ T cells from blood.

The CDR3 region is CASSFLTRRDTGNTIYF. In DNA, the CDR3 is TGTGCCAGCAGCTTCCTGACTCGGCGGGACACAGGAAACACCATATATTTT. The chain joins TRBV5-6 to TRBJ1-3, with a possible D match to TRBD1 (6 bases). Trimming left V 2 bases short and J 4 bases short, with 19 bases between. This CDR3 comprises 17 residues. Per germline, CDR1 SGHDT and CDR2 YYEEEE.